Ten or more counts support the clone carrying this TCR beta chain. Its cognate antigen is unknown. This specimen belongs to a study of T cell clonality in common variable immunodeficiency. Here immunoSEQ multiplex PCR was the method, and the copy in TCRdb shows in-frame clones only, minus some. Sampling found 40,000 to 45,000 clones, none seen once. General study points: Fewer deletions and N-nucleotide insertions were reportedly seen in common variable immunodeficiency TCR beta sequences. CVID subjects shared fewer TCRbeta clones than healthy controls did.

This receptor was taken from a person aged 18 to 75 in good health. Sequencing was carried out using peripheral blood mononuclear cells.

Incomplete CDR3 DNA: TGTGCCAGTAGTATTCGGGACTTCCCCACAGATACG. It yields the protein CASSIRDFPTDT. The CDR3 in full is CASSIRDFPTDTQYF. This chain joins TRBV19 and TRBJ2-3, with a tentative D call TRBD2 (6 bases). Read data end 3 residues before the CDR3 end; the end is taken from the germline J gene. CDR3 size: 15 residues. The germline CDR1 and CDR2 sequences are LNHDA and SQIVND (reference sequence). Trimming took 3 bases from V and 2 from J, leaving 12 bases between them.